The 29 T cell receptor beta chains listed next were all sequenced from one sample in a study of T cell responses to AZD1222 COVID-19 vaccine (dated by TCRdb to the early 2020s). Receptor amplification or capture employed the immunoSEQ multiplex PCR assay. The table comes from immuneACCESS by way of TCRdb, which keeps in-frame sequences with V and J called. Part of the clones is missing from these tables; in studies checked, under half for an unresolved V gene and the rest for unknown reasons. The sample includes under 150,000 clones, with 80% to 95% observed a single time. More than 2.5% of the sample lies in the top ten. The time point label here, explained by the study, means: baseline before first vaccination. Sequenced here: peripheral blood, sampled on day 0 of AZD1222 vaccination. All receptors come from an adult in good health.

This chain links TRBV18 with TRBJ1-5; D is perhaps TRBD1 (6 bases). Trimming pared 6 bases from V and 3 bases from J, leaving 12 bases between. CDR1 is KGHSH, CDR2 LQKENI, per germline. CDR3 size: 14 residues. Here the CDR3 DNA reads TGTGCCAGCTCTCCGACAGGATTCAATCAGCCCCAGCATTTT. It is translated as CASSPTGFNQPQHF.

Only one count was recorded for this clone. The genes are TRBV11-3 and TRBJ2-5, with TRBD2 matching 11 bases. Trimming cost V 9 bases and J 1 base; bases outside gene matches: 7. The CDR3 extends over 15 amino acids. Germline V gene lookup returns CDR1 SGHNT and CDR2 YENEEA. CDR3 coding DNA: TGTGCCAGTAACGGACTAGCGGGCCGCCAAGAGACCCAGTACTTC. Translation: CASNGLAGRQETQYF.

For the CDR3, the DNA is TGTGCCAGCAGCCCGGGGACCGCAACTAATGAAAAACTGTTTTTT. Residues: CASSPGTATNEKLFF. This chain uses TRBV5-4 with TRBJ1-4; tentatively, D is TRBD1 (5 bases). V gave up 4 bases and J gave up 0 bases, with 10 bases separating them. The CDR3 is 15 residues long. Germline values: CDR1 SGHNT, CDR2 YYREEE (reference sequence).

This chain uses TRBV5-1 with TRBJ1-2; D is possibly TRBD1 (6 bases). This CDR3 is 12 amino acids long. With 4 bases removed from V and 8 bases from J, the gap between germline ends came to 12 bases. Germline V CDR1 and CDR2: SGHRS, YFSETQ. DNA for the CDR3: TGCGCCAGCAGCCTGGACAGTATCGGCTACACCTTC. This encodes CASSLDSIGYTF.

This chain connects TRBV29-1 to TRBJ2-5; D is undetermined. Per the germline V gene, CDR1 is SQVTM and CDR2 is ANQGSEA. The CDR3 totals 12 residues. Trimming removed 2 bases from V and 4 bases from J, with 8 bases in between. CDR3 sequence: CSVETHGETQYF. The DNA for the CDR3 is TGCAGCGTTGAAACTCATGGAGAGACCCAGTACTTC.

The V gene is TRBV6-6, the J gene TRBJ2-7; D is unclear. V was cut by 0 bases and J by 3 bases, with 6 bases left in between. Germline CDR1 MNHNY, CDR2 SVGAGI (reference sequence). The CDR3 consists of 13 residues. CDR3 sequence reads: CASSYSGSYEQYF. DNA for the CDR3: TGTGCCAGCAGTTACTCGGGAAGCTACGAGCAGTACTTC.

The chain has TRBV9 and TRBJ1-5, with D unresolved. The CDR3 totals 13 residues. V was clipped by 4 bases and J by 2 bases, with 7 bases between them. Germline V lookup: CDR1 SGDLS, CDR2 YYNGEE. CDR3 amino acids: CASSQDGNQPQHF. The DNA for the CDR3 is TGTGCCAGCAGCCAGGATGGCAATCAGCCCCAGCATTTT.

This clone occurred once. This rearrangement joins TRBV4-3 to TRBJ2-7, with 13 bases fitting TRBD2. V was pared by 1 base and J by 0 bases, with 15 bases of the junction left unmatched. The CDR3 has 21 residues. Looked up from germline, CDR1 is LGHNA and CDR2 is YSLEER. CDR3 amino acids: CASSQVVRRLAGGLSSYEQYF. CDR3 bases: TGCGCCAGCAGCCAAGTGGTCCGACGACTAGCGGGAGGCTTGAGCTCCTACGAGCAGTACTTC.

This chain uses TRBV28 with TRBJ1-2; D may be TRBD1 (5 bases). CDR1 and CDR2 (germline): MDHEN, SYDVKM. Trimming shortened V by 8 bases and J by 3 bases, and 16 bases separated the two germline ends. The CDR3 sequence is 14 residues long. The CDR3 sequence is CASGVRVRDYGYTF. CDR3 DNA sequence: TGTGCCAGCGGCGTCAGGGTGAGAGACTATGGCTACACCTTC.

V is TRBV7-3 and J is TRBJ2-5; 10 nucleotides match TRBD2. The CDR3 contains 14 residues. Trimming at V came to 5 bases and at J to 5 bases, leaving 5 bases not matched to a gene. Germline lookup yields CDR1 SGHTA and CDR2 FQGTGA. In DNA form, the CDR3 reads TGTGCCAGCAGCCCAGCGGGAGGGCCGGAGACCCAGTACTTC. Protein product: CASSPAGGPETQYF.

This chain links TRBV19 with TRBJ1-1, with no clear D. The CDR3 has 14 amino acids. V gave up 11 bases and J gave up 3 bases, with 19 bases separating them. Germline V CDR1 and CDR2: LNHDA, SQIVND (reference sequence). This CDR3 is CAGKGSWADTEAFF. For the CDR3, the DNA is TGTGCCGGTAAAGGATCGTGGGCGGACACTGAAGCTTTCTTT.

The gene calls are TRBV28 and TRBJ2-1; TRBD1 matches at 8 bases. The ends lost 7 bases at V and 7 bases at J; junction bases unmatched: 6. The V gene's germline CDR1 is MDHEN and CDR2 SYDVKM. The CDR3 runs to 13 residues. CDR3 residues: CASNRGIQNEQFF. CDR3 nucleotide sequence: TGTGCCAGCAACAGGGGGATTCAGAATGAGCAGTTCTTC.

J is TRBJ2-2 and V is TRBV3-1 (or the pseudogene TRBV3-2); D is possibly TRBD1 (5 bases). Trimming took off 2 bases at V and 6 bases at J, with 16 bases between the two ends. Germline assignment: CDR1 LGHDT and CDR2 YNNKEL (reference sequence). The CDR3 is 16 amino acids. The CDR3 DNA is TGTGCCAGCAGCCAAAACAGGATGCTCGAGGCCGGGGAGCTGTTTTTT. Protein product: CASSQNRMLEAGELFF.

The chain has TRBV3-1 (or the pseudogene TRBV3-2) and TRBJ1-2; D unresolved. Trimming removed 7 bases at V and 1 base at J, with 13 bases between. The germline V gene has CDR1 LGHDT and CDR2 YNNKEL (reference sequence). The CDR3 consists of 14 residues. In nucleotides, the CDR3 is TGTGCCAGCACTCCGGCTTCTGGTAACTATGGCTACACCTTC. Residues: CASTPASGNYGYTF.

The V call is TRBV9, the J call TRBJ2-1, with D perhaps TRBD2 (5 bases). Germline lookup yields CDR1 SGDLS and CDR2 YYNGEE. This CDR3 comprises 15 residues. V gave up 4 bases and J gave up 8 bases, with 19 bases separating them. The CDR3 reads CASSQAGRTRDEQFF. The CDR3 DNA reads TGTGCCAGCAGCCAGGCAGGAAGGACTCGGGATGAGCAGTTCTTC.

Remarks on this clone: At one of its ends the junction is not consistent with the germline gene, which may arise from a read error. The chain employs TRBV14 and TRBJ1-1; no firm D call. The CDR3 consists of 12 residues. Germline V CDR1 and CDR2: SGHDN, FVKESK. The CDR3 loop reads CASSQDGFDGTF. CDR3 nucleotide sequence: TGTGCCAGCAGCCAAGACGGTTTTGATGGTACGTTT.

The chain recombines TRBV18 with TRBJ1-1; 7 bases fit TRBD1. The CDR3 runs 15 residues. After removal of 0 bases from V and 4 bases from J, the junction contained 5 bases not matched to a gene. The germline gives CDR1 KGHSH, CDR2 LQKENI. The chain's CDR3 is CASSPPIQGGTEAFF. DNA for the CDR3: TGTGCCAGCTCACCACCTATTCAGGGGGGCACTGAAGCTTTCTTT.

The CDR3 here is CASSAGQQLYGYTF. The DNA for the CDR3 is TGTGCCAGCAGCGCGGGACAGCAACTCTATGGCTACACCTTC. This chain connects TRBV5-4 to TRBJ1-2, with TRBD1 identical over 7 bases. Trimming took 4 bases from V and 4 from J; bases not matched to a gene: 7. Germline V gene lookup returns CDR1 SGHNT and CDR2 YYREEE (reference sequence). The length of the CDR3 is 14 residues.

This clone was counted a single time. This chain links TRBV10-1 with TRBJ1-5, with 9 nucleotides matching TRBD1. V lost 8 bases to trimming and J lost 4 bases; unmatched junction nucleotides: 6. The CDR3 loop spans 14 amino acids. Germline assignment: CDR1 WNHNN and CDR2 SYGVQD (reference sequence). The CDR3 DNA is TGCGCCAGCGGGACAGGGATACCGAATCAGCCCCAGCATTTT. Its protein product is CASGTGIPNQPQHF.

The rearrangement uses TRBV7-9 and TRBJ1-2; 8 nucleotides agree with TRBD1. This CDR3 spans 13 amino acids. With V trimmed by 5 bases and J by 8 bases, 7 bases remained unmatched. The germline gives CDR1 SEHNR, CDR2 FQNEAQ (reference sequence). The CDR3 protein is CASSPGQGGGYTF. CDR3 nucleotide sequence: TGTGCCAGCAGCCCAGGACAGGGAGGAGGCTACACCTTC.

The chain employs TRBV6-5 and TRBJ2-3; 9 positions match TRBD2. This CDR3 is 14 amino acids long. Germline CDR1 reads MNHEY; CDR2 reads SVGAGI. Losses at the gene ends were 10 bases for V and 4 bases for J; bases not matched to a gene: 9. The CDR3 nucleotides read TGTGCCACCTGGGGACTAGCTACGGCAGATACGCAGTATTTT. It encodes CATWGLATADTQYF.

This clone occurred once. The chain uses TRBV12-3 or TRBV12-4 and TRBJ2-1; D call uncertain. CDR3 length equals 10 residues. Trimming left V 5 bases short and J 7 bases short, with 3 bases between. The CDR3 loop is CASSGNEQFF. In nucleotides, the CDR3 is TGTGCCAGCAGTGGGAATGAGCAGTTCTTC.

The rearrangement joins TRBV4-3 to TRBJ1-2, with 7 nucleotides matching TRBD1. This CDR3 is built from 18 residues. The ends lost 0 bases at V and 0 bases at J; junction bases unmatched: 10. Per germline, CDR1 LGHNA and CDR2 YSLEER. The CDR3 loop reads CASSQDWGRTGSNYGYTF. The CDR3 bases are TGCGCCAGCAGCCAAGATTGGGGCCGGACAGGATCTAACTATGGCTACACCTTC.

The sample holds a few counts of this clone. V gene TRBV24-1 combines with J gene TRBJ1-1; no definite D call. Germline-derived CDR1 and CDR2 are KGHDR and SFDVKD. This CDR3 is 14 amino acids long. Trimming left V 3 bases short and J 5 bases short, with 12 bases between. The CDR3 nucleotides are TGTGCCACCAGTGATACCTCTGTGGGAACTGAAGCTTTCTTT. It encodes CATSDTSVGTEAFF.

The gene calls are TRBV25-1 and TRBJ1-1, with D tentatively TRBD1 (5 bases). The CDR3 sequence is 14 residues long. The germline V and J ends were trimmed by 1 base and 5 bases, with 11 bases remaining between them. Per the germline V gene, CDR1 is MGHDK and CDR2 is SYGVNS. CDR3 loop: CASSESRGVTEAFF. CDR3 coding DNA: TGTGCCAGCAGTGAATCTCGGGGGGTAACTGAAGCTTTCTTT.

V is TRBV11-3 and J is TRBJ2-2; tentatively, D is TRBD1 (6 bases). This CDR3 is built from 16 residues. V shed 1 base and J shed 2 bases, with 11 bases lying between them. Germline loops: CDR1 SGHNT, CDR2 YENEEA. The CDR3 protein is CASSLGPRGNTGELFF. The CDR3 coding sequence is TGTGCCAGCAGCTTAGGCCCCAGGGGTAACACCGGGGAGCTGTTTTTT. The full variable domain, in which reference TRBV11-3 and TRBJ2-2 provide the parts outside the CDR3, is EAGVVQSPRYKIIEKKQPVAFWCNPISGHNTLYWYLQNLGQGPELLIRYENEEAVDDSQLPKDRFSAERLKGVDSTLKIQPAELGDSAVYLCASSLGPRGNTGELFFGEGSRLTVL.

The chain uses TRBV7-9 and TRBJ1-5, with 8 bases fitting TRBD1. CDR1 and CDR2 (germline): SEHNR, FQNEAQ (reference sequence). The CDR3 length is 16 residues. Trimming at V came to 5 bases and at J to 5 bases, leaving 11 bases not matched to a gene. CDR3 sequence: CASSPGTGTFDQPQHF. DNA of the CDR3: TGTGCCAGCAGCCCCGGGACAGGTACATTCGATCAGCCCCAGCATTTT.

The chain recombines TRBV19 with TRBJ1-2, with 8 bases lining up with TRBD1. Per germline, CDR1 LNHDA and CDR2 SQIVND (reference sequence). Losses at the gene ends were 3 bases for V and 0 bases for J; bases not matched to a gene: 9. This CDR3 comprises 17 residues. The CDR3 DNA is TGTGCCAGTAGTATCGTGGGAACAGGGGGTTCTAACTATGGCTACACCTTC. Translating it yields CASSIVGTGGSNYGYTF.

The rearrangement uses TRBV29-1 and TRBJ2-7; 9 nucleotides align to TRBD1. The CDR3 covers 12 residues. V lost 1 base, J lost 7 bases, and 2 bases stayed unmatched. The germline CDR1 and CDR2 sequences are SQVTM and ANQGSEA. CDR3 sequence (DNA): TGCAGCGTTGAAGGGACAGGGGAAGAGCAGTACTTC. Encoded protein: CSVEGTGEEQYF.